The sequence of this T cell receptor beta chain was determined in a study of identifying expanded T cells in peripheral blood. No infections or other immune events were documented during collection. The germline CDR1 and CDR2 sequences are KGHSH and LQKENI. Trimming cost V 0 bases and J 0 bases, with 3 bases left between them. There are 13 residues in the CDR3. Sequencing used immunoSEQ multiplex PCR; TCRdb keeps in-frame clones, though not all of them. The sample includes about 120,000 clones, about four fifths seen only once; the top ten take 3.3%. Details on this clone: Other DNA sequences in the same sample also yield this CDR3.

V gene TRBV18 combines with J gene TRBJ2-7; D gene uncertain. Sequencing used blood. The source of this sequence is a person aged 18 to 75 in good health. In DNA form, the CDR3 reads TGTGCCAGCTCACCACCTGGCTCCTACGAGCAGTACTTC. Translation: CASSPPGSYEQYF.